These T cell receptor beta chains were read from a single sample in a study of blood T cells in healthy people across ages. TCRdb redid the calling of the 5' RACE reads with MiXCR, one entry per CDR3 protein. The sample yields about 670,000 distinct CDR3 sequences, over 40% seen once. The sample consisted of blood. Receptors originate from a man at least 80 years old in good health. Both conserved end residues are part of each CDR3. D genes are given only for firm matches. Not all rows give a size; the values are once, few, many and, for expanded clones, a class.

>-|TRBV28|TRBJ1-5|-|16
CASNLRREGSNQPQHF
TGTGCCAGCAACCTACGAAGGGAAGGCAGCAATCAGCCCCAGCATTTT
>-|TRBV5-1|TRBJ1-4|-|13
CASTAGHNEKLFF
TGCGCCAGCACGGCAGGGCATAATGAAAAACTGTTTTTT
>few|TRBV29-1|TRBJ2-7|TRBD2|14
CSVGGGRARVEQYF
TGCAGCGTTGGGGGCGGGAGGGCCCGGGTCGAGCAGTACTTC
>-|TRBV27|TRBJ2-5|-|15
CASKLSGVVQETQYF
TGTGCCAGCAAATTATCCGGGGTGGTTCAAGAGACCCAGTACTTC
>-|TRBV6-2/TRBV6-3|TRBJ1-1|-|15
CASSSSGQPNTEAFF
TGTGCCAGCAGTTCCTCCGGACAGCCGAACACTGAAGCTTTCTTT
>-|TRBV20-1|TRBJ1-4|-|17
CSASPGPLSATNEKLFF
TGCAGTGCTAGTCCGGGACCGCTTTCGGCAACTAATGAAAAACTGTTTTTT
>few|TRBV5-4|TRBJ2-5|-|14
CASSLPGLWETQYF
TGTGCCAGCAGCTTGCCAGGTCTCTGGGAGACCCAGTACTTC
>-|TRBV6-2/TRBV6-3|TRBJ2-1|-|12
CASNEGVRNQFF
TGTGCCAGCAACGAGGGAGTGAGAAATCAGTTCTTC
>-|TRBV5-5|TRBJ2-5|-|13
CASSLPNRETQYF
TGTGCCAGCAGCTTGCCCAATAGGGAGACCCAGTACTTC
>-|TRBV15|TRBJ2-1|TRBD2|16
CATSAPTSGLYNEQFF
TGTGCCACCAGCGCCCCGACTAGCGGGTTATACAATGAGCAGTTCTTC
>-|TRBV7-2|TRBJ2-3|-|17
CASSLGGGRRESDTQYF
TGTGCCAGCAGCTTAGGGGGTGGGAGGCGGGAATCAGATACGCAGTATTTT
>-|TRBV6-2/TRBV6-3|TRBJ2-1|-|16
CASIFRDPTYGNEQFF
TGTGCCAGCATATTCCGGGACCCTACATACGGCAATGAGCAGTTCTTC
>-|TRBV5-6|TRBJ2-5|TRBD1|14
CASSGNRGRETQYF
TGTGCCAGCAGCGGGAACAGGGGCCGGGAGACCCAGTACTTC
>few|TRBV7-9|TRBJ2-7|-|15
CASSLATGSDYEQYF
TGTGCCAGCAGCTTAGCGACAGGCTCGGACTACGAGCAGTACTTC
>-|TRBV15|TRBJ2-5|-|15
CATSCVGGPQETQYF
TGTGCCACCAGCTGCGTGGGGGGGCCACAAGAGACCCAGTACTTC
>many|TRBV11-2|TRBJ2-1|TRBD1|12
CASSLFRQGRFF
TGTGCCAGCAGCTTATTCCGACAGGGTCGGTTCTTC
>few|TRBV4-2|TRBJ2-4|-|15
CASSQPTGRENIQYF
TGTGCCAGCAGCCAACCGACGGGACGGGAAAACATTCAGTACTTC
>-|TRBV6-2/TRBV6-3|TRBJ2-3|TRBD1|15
CASSHRTGATDTQYF
TGTGCCAGCAGTCACCGGACAGGAGCCACAGATACGCAGTATTTT
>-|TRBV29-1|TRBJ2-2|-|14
CSADGQGNTGELFF
TGCAGCGCCGACGGTCAGGGCAACACCGGGGAGCTGTTTTTT
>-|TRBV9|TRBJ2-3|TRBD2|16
CASSVQSGGPADTQYF
TGTGCCAGCAGCGTCCAAAGCGGGGGGCCGGCAGATACGCAGTATTTT
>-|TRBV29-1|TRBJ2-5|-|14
CSVRDNPPQETQYF
TGCAGCGTTCGGGACAATCCACCCCAAGAGACCCAGTACTTC
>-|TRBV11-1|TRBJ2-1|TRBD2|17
CASSSKTSGNSYNEQFF
TGTGCCAGCAGCTCGAAGACTAGCGGGAACTCCTACAATGAGCAGTTCTTC
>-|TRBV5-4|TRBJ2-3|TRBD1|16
CASSFGGQGRPDTQYF
TGTGCCAGCAGCTTCGGGGGACAGGGGCGCCCAGATACACAGTATTTT
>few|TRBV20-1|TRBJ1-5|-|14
CSARDRTANQPQHF
TGCAGTGCTAGAGATCGGACAGCCAATCAGCCCCAGCATTTT
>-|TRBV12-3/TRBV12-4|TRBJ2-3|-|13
CASTKTATDTQYF
TGTGCCAGCACCAAGACTGCCACAGATACGCAGTATTTT
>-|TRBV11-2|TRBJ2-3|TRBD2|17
CASSLEPSGPLIDTQYF
TGTGCCAGCAGCTTGGAGCCTAGCGGGCCTTTAATAGATACGCAGTATTTT
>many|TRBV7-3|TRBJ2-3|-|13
CASSLRNTDTQYF
TGTGCCAGCAGCTTACGGAACACAGATACGCAGTATTTT
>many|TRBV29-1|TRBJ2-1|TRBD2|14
CSVPGTSGFGEQFF
TGCAGCGTCCCCGGGACTAGCGGGTTCGGTGAGCAGTTCTTC
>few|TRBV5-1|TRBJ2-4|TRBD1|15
CASSLRGDSASIQYF
TGCGCCAGCAGCTTACGAGGGGACAGTGCAAGCATTCAGTACTTC
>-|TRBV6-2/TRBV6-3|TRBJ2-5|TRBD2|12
CASSRDYLVQYF
TGTGCCAGCAGTCGGGACTACCTTGTACAGTACTTC
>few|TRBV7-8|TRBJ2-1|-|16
CASRRRLQETGSEQFF
TGTGCCAGCAGACGCCGATTGCAGGAAACGGGTAGTGAGCAGTTCTTC
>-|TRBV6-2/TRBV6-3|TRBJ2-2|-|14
CASSYRSNTGELFF
TGTGCCAGCAGTTATCGGTCGAACACCGGGGAGCTGTTTTTT
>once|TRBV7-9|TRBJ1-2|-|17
CASSLLWQVYFGYGYTF
TGTGCCAGCAGCTTATTGTGGCAGGTTTATTTTGGCTATGGCTACACCTTC
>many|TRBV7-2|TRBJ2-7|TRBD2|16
CASNYRSGGSSYEQYF
TGTGCCAGCAATTACCGGAGCGGGGGGTCCTCCTACGAGCAGTACTTC
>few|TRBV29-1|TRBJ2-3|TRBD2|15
CSVEGGLAGADTQYF
TGCAGCGTTGAGGGCGGACTAGCGGGAGCAGATACGCAGTATTTT
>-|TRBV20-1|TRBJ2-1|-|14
CSARDRQTYNEQFF
TGCAGTGCTAGAGATCGGCAGACCTACAATGAGCAGTTCTTC
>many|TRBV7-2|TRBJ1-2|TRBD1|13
CASSLEGGRGYTF
TGTGCCAGCAGCTTAGAAGGGGGCCGCGGCTACACCTTC
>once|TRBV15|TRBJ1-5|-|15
CATSRDPGGNQPQHF
TGTGCCACCAGCAGAGATCCCGGAGGTAATCAGCCCCAGCATTTT
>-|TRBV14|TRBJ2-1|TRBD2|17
CASSPGLAGGPYNEQFF
TGTGCCAGCAGCCCCGGTCTAGCGGGAGGGCCTTACAATGAGCAGTTCTTC
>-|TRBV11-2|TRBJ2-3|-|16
CASSSDGRTSTDTQYF
TGTGCCAGCAGCTCGGACGGTAGAACTAGCACAGATACGCAGTATTTT
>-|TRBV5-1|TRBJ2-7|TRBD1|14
CASSLRDRLYEQYF
TGCGCCAGCAGCCTCCGGGACAGGCTTTACGAGCAGTACTTC